One sample yielded the 29 T cell receptor beta chains listed below, sequenced in a study of T cell responses to AZD1222 COVID-19 vaccine. This table comes from immunoSEQ multiplex PCR, and its TCRdb copy is limited to in-frame clones, with some not included. The sample carries 130,000 or so clones, 90% to 95% recorded once. Source: peripheral blood, taken on day 0 of AZD1222 vaccination. The receptors stem from an adult in good health.

The chain employs TRBV9 and TRBJ1-2, with no clear D. This CDR3 has 15 amino acids. V was trimmed by 0 bases and J by 8 bases, leaving 17 bases between them. The V gene's germline CDR1 is SGDLS and CDR2 YYNGEE. CDR3 bases: TGTGCCAGCAGCGTAGCTCCGGGGAGGGCAGGCGGCTACACCTTC. This gives the protein CASSVAPGRAGGYTF. Filled out from reference TRBV9 and TRBJ1-2, the complete variable domain reads DSGVTQTPKHLITATGQRVTLRCSPRSGDLSVYWYQQSLDQGLQFLIQYYNGEERAKGNILERFSAQQFPDLHSELNLSSLELGDSALYFCASSVAPGRAGGYTFGSGTRLTVV.

This clone appeared a few times. J is TRBJ2-5 and V is TRBV4-1; D unclear. Germline-derived CDR1 and CDR2 are MGHRA and YSYEKL. CDR3 length: 14 amino acids. V lost 1 base and J lost 5, with 11 bases in between. The CDR3 region is CASSQVARLETQYF. The CDR3 DNA follows: TGCGCCAGCAGCCAAGTGGCTCGCTTGGAGACCCAGTACTTC.

The rearrangement uses TRBV4-3 and TRBJ2-3; D is ambiguous. Trimming removed 1 base from V and 6 bases from J, with 11 bases in between. This CDR3 has 14 amino acids. Germline V gene sequence: CDR1 LGHNA, CDR2 YSLEER. CDR3: CASSQALSRDTQYF. The CDR3 region has the DNA TGCGCCAGCAGCCAAGCTCTTAGCCGGGATACGCAGTATTTT.

The genes are TRBV6-2 or TRBV6-3 and TRBJ1-1; a weak D match, TRBD1 (5 bases). This CDR3 comprises 15 residues. V lost 2 bases, J lost 0 bases, and 10 bases lay in between. CDR1 MNHEY and CDR2 SVGEGT come from the germline V gene. This chain's CDR3 is CASSYGGDLNTEAFF. The DNA of the CDR3 is TGTGCCAGCAGTTACGGGGGTGACCTGAACACTGAAGCTTTCTTT.

The V call is TRBV28, the J call TRBJ2-7; unclear D gene. V lost 6 bases to trimming and J lost 2 bases, with 14 bases between them. This CDR3 is 14 amino acids long. Germline assignment: CDR1 MDHEN and CDR2 SYDVKM. DNA of the CDR3: TGTGCCAGCAGCTTCGTGGGCGTTACCTACGAGCAGTACTTC. As protein: CASSFVGVTYEQYF.

The sample holds one count of this clone. The rearrangement joins TRBV7-9 to TRBJ1-6; possibly TRBD1 for D (6 bases). V was pared by 2 bases and J by 9 bases, with 14 bases between. CDR1 is SEHNR, CDR2 FQNEAQ, per germline (reference sequence). The CDR3 length is 15 residues. CDR3 DNA: TGTGCCAGCAGCTTATCGCTGGACAGCCGTTCACCCCTCCACTTT. It yields the protein CASSLSLDSRSPLHF.

The chain employs TRBV3-1 (or the pseudogene TRBV3-2) and TRBJ2-2; possible D gene TRBD2, 6 bases. The germline gives CDR1 LGHDT, CDR2 YNNKEL (reference sequence). The CDR3 is 14 amino acids. V was clipped by 4 bases and J by 7 bases, with 13 bases between them. CDR3 bases: TGTGCCAGCAGCCTCCGGGACTTATACGGGGAGCTGTTTTTT. It codes for CASSLRDLYGELFF.

The chain links TRBV3-1 (or the pseudogene TRBV3-2) to TRBJ2-2, with D perhaps matching TRBD1 or TRBD2 (5 bases each). Trimming shortened V by 6 bases and J by 2 bases, and 16 bases separated the two germline ends. This CDR3 has 16 residues. Germline CDR1 reads LGHDT; CDR2 reads YNNKEL (reference sequence). The CDR3 sequence is CASSLAGATNTGELFF. The CDR3 DNA is TGTGCCAGCAGTCTCGCCGGGGCCACAAACACCGGGGAGCTGTTTTTT.

The V gene is TRBV10-3, the J gene TRBJ1-1; no definite D call. This CDR3 has 13 amino acids. Per germline, CDR1 ENHRY and CDR2 SYGVKD. V lost 6 bases to trimming and J lost 2 bases, with 10 bases between them. CDR3 residues: CAISSYLNTEAFF. CDR3 coding DNA: TGTGCCATCAGCAGCTATCTAAACACTGAAGCTTTCTTT.

This chain connects TRBV28 to TRBJ1-2, with 10 bases identical to TRBD1. The CDR3 is 15 amino acids. Germline CDR1 MDHEN, CDR2 SYDVKM. With 5 bases clipped from V and 8 bases from J, the junction kept 11 bases outside the gene matches. CDR3 DNA sequence: TGTGCCAGCAGTCCCCTTCACGGGACAGGGGTCGGCTACACCTTC. Encoded protein: CASSPLHGTGVGYTF.

As for this clone: The junction shows a germline mismatch at one end, possibly a read error. The chain recombines TRBV6-5 with TRBJ2-7; possibly TRBD2 for D (5 bases). Germline loops: CDR1 MNHEY, CDR2 SVGAGI. The CDR3 contains 10 residues. CDR3 nucleotides: TGTGCCAGCAGCCCACGGGGTTTAGACTTC. Its translation: CASSPRGLDF.

This clone was seen a single time. This chain connects TRBV10-3 to TRBJ1-5; 8 bases are shared with TRBD1. Germline-derived CDR1 and CDR2 are ENHRY and SYGVKD. Germline trimming cut 10 bases from V and 0 bases from J; bases unmatched to any gene: 2. The CDR3 loop spans 13 amino acids. CDR3 DNA: TGTGCCACGACAGGGGTTAGCAATCAGCCCCAGCATTTT. It translates to CATTGVSNQPQHF.

This chain connects TRBV6-2 or TRBV6-3 to TRBJ1-1; 8 bases are shared with TRBD1. V was clipped by 6 bases and J by 11 bases; unmatched bases: 14. The CDR3 extends over 14 amino acids. Germline V gene data show CDR1 as MNHEY and CDR2 as SVGEGT. This CDR3 reads CASSPDRDIPTAFF. CDR3 DNA: TGTGCCAGCAGCCCGGACAGGGACATTCCTACGGCTTTCTTT.

The chain is built from TRBV7-9 and TRBJ1-6, with 8 positions matching TRBD1. CDR1 is SEHNR and CDR2 is FQNEAQ in the germline V gene (reference sequence). The CDR3 covers 15 residues. The V gene end was trimmed by 1 base and the J gene end by 8 bases; junction bases not matched to a gene: 4. CDR3 bases: TGTGCCAGCAGCTTAGGTCAGACAGGGGATTCACCCCTCCACTTT. The encoded protein is CASSLGQTGDSPLHF.

Notes on this clone: The same CDR3 is also encoded by other DNA sequences in this sample. This sequence joins TRBV7-2 and TRBJ2-7; D may be TRBD2 (5 bases). The germline V gene encodes CDR1 SGHTA and CDR2 FQGNSA. CDR3 size: 13 residues. The germline V and J ends were trimmed by 8 bases and 2 bases, with 13 bases remaining between them. CDR3 protein: CASRLAAAYEQYF. The DNA of the CDR3 is TGTGCCAGCCGGCTAGCAGCCGCCTACGAGCAGTACTTC.

The chain recombines TRBV2 with TRBJ2-2; 9 bases align to TRBD1. The length of the CDR3 is 15 residues. Losses at the gene ends were 5 bases for V and 6 bases for J; bases not matched to a gene: 7. The germline V gene encodes CDR1 SNHLY and CDR2 FYNNEI. CDR3 DNA: TGTGCCAGCAGTTACCGACAGGGGGGATCCGGGGAGCTGTTTTTT. Translation: CASSYRQGGSGELFF. Full variable domain (missing parts from reference TRBV2 and TRBJ2-2): EPEVTQTPSHQVTQMGQEVILRCVPISNHLYFYWYRQILGQKVEFLVSFYNNEISEKSEIFDDQFSVERPDGSNFTLKIRSTKLEDSAMYFCASSYRQGGSGELFFGEGSRLTVL.

The rearrangement links TRBV9 to TRBJ2-1; 13 bases fit TRBD2. The V and J ends lost 4 bases and 7 bases, in that order; junction bases with no gene match: 11. Germline V lookup: CDR1 SGDLS, CDR2 YYNGEE. This CDR3 has 17 residues. The CDR3 nucleotides are TGTGCCAGCAGCCACCCCGTTGGGACTAGCGGGACTAATGAGCAGTTCTTC. Translation gives CASSHPVGTSGTNEQFF.

This rearrangement joins TRBV5-4 to TRBJ2-5; no clear D gene. Trimming stripped 0 bases from V and 3 bases from J, with 6 bases between. Looked up from germline, CDR1 is SGHNT and CDR2 is YYREEE (reference sequence). The CDR3 totals 13 residues. The CDR3 DNA sequence: TGTGCCAGCAGCTTGGCAGTGAAAGAGACCCAGTACTTC. This codes for CASSLAVKETQYF.

The chain recombines TRBV7-8 with TRBJ1-1; perhaps TRBD1 as D (6 bases). V gave up 2 bases and J gave up 4 bases, with 14 bases separating them. The CDR3 length is 15 residues. The germline V gene has CDR1 SGHVS and CDR2 FQNEAQ. CDR3 amino acids: CASSLLYTGSTEAFF. CDR3 in DNA: TGTGCCAGCAGCTTACTCTATACAGGGTCCACTGAAGCTTTCTTT.

The chain recombines TRBV30 with TRBJ1-4, with D possibly matching TRBD1 (5 bases). The CDR3 is 14 residues long. V was clipped by 7 bases and J by 5 bases, with 17 bases between them. Germline lookup yields CDR1 GTSNPN and CDR2 SVGIG (reference sequence). The CDR3 loop is CALTRVRGNEKLFF. The CDR3 bases are TGTGCCTTAACCAGAGTTAGGGGAAATGAAAAACTGTTTTTT. Based on the CDR3 plus reference TRBV30 and TRBJ1-4, the full variable domain is SQTIHQWPATLVQPVGSPLSLECTVEGTSNPNLYWYRQAAGRGLQLLFYSVGIGQISSEVPQNLSASRPQDRQFILSSKKLLLSDSGFYLCALTRVRGNEKLFFGSGTQLSVL.

This chain connects TRBV6-5 to TRBJ1-4, with 8 positions matching TRBD1. Trimming removed 4 bases from V and 8 bases from J; junction bases left unmatched: 6. This CDR3 region has 14 residues. In germline, CDR1 is MNHEY, CDR2 SVGAGI. As DNA, the CDR3 is TGTGCCAGCAGTTCCCCAGGGGGCAGCGAAAAACTGTTTTTT. As protein: CASSSPGGSEKLFF.

The chain employs TRBV30 and TRBJ1-1; 7 nucleotides align to TRBD1. The CDR3 spans 15 residues. CDR1 is GTSNPN, CDR2 SVGIG, per germline (reference sequence). V trimming: 2 bases; J trimming: 1 base; junction bases outside the gene matches: 7. The CDR3 nucleotides are TGTGCCTGGAGTCGAGGAAGGGACAGGAACACTGAAGCTTTCTTT. Protein product: CAWSRGRDRNTEAFF.

The chain carries TRBV5-4 and TRBJ2-2; no reliable D call. This CDR3 comprises 13 residues. Germline V gives CDR1 SGHNT, CDR2 YYREEE (reference sequence). Trimming took 4 bases from V and 1 from J, leaving 5 bases between them. The CDR3 spells CASSLQNTGELFF. CDR3 coding DNA: TGTGCCAGCAGCCTACAGAACACCGGGGAGCTGTTTTTT.

This chain links TRBV10-3 with TRBJ1-1; D is ambiguous. V was shortened by 6 bases and J by 6 bases, with 8 bases between the two germline ends. Looked up from germline, CDR1 is ENHRY and CDR2 is SYGVKD. The CDR3 sequence is 11 residues long. Written as DNA, the CDR3 is TGTGCCATCAGGGAATTGTCTGAAGCTTTCTTT. Its protein product is CAIRELSEAFF.

V usage is TRBV6-5 and J usage is TRBJ2-1; 8 bases agree with TRBD2. The germline V gene has CDR1 MNHEY and CDR2 SVGAGI. The CDR3 loop spans 12 amino acids. With V trimmed by 4 bases and J by 10 bases, 3 bases remained unmatched. Here the CDR3 reads CASSSGRGEQFF. CDR3 DNA: TGTGCCAGCAGTTCCGGGAGGGGGGAGCAGTTCTTC.

V and J are TRBV29-1 and TRBJ2-3, with 11 bases lining up with TRBD1. Losses at the gene ends were 4 bases for V and 3 bases for J; bases not matched to a gene: 3. The CDR3 is 14 amino acids. Germline-derived CDR1 and CDR2 are SQVTM and ANQGSEA. In DNA form, the CDR3 reads TGCAGCGTTGTGGACAGGGGGCCGACAGATACGCAGTATTTT. This gives the protein CSVVDRGPTDTQYF.

This chain joins TRBV3-1 (or the pseudogene TRBV3-2) and TRBJ2-2; possible D gene TRBD2, 6 bases. Germline CDR1 and CDR2: LGHDT and YNNKEL (reference sequence). V lost 3 bases and J lost 5, with 7 bases in between. The CDR3 consists of 13 residues. The chain's CDR3 is CASSQGRTGELFF. The CDR3 DNA reads TGTGCCAGCAGCCAGGGGAGGACCGGGGAGCTGTTTTTT.

The chain is built from TRBV27 and TRBJ1-2; D uncertain. The CDR3 spans 18 residues. The V and J ends lost 3 bases and 0 bases respectively, with 20 bases between them. Germline V gene lookup returns CDR1 MNHEY and CDR2 SMNVEV (reference sequence). As DNA, the CDR3 is TGTGCCAGCAGTTTCATTCCCTCGACGTCCGCCGCTAACTATGGCTACACCTTC. This gives the protein CASSFIPSTSAANYGYTF.

Here the CDR3 reads CASSRRLAGVVDNEQFF. The CDR3 DNA reads TGTGCCAGCAGCAGAAGACTAGCGGGAGTGGTAGACAATGAGCAGTTCTTC. This chain links TRBV7-3 with TRBJ2-1; 12 nucleotides line up with TRBD2. Trimming took 5 bases from V and 5 from J; bases not matched to a gene: 10. Per the germline V gene, CDR1 is SGHTA and CDR2 is FQGTGA. The CDR3 has 17 residues.